The rows below give T cell receptor beta chains drawn from one sample of a study of T cell repertoires in cytomegalovirus infection. TCRdb reprocessed the reads with MiXCR, giving one entry per CDR3 protein. This sample yields about 460,000 distinct CDR3 sequences, of which about 11% are seen a single time; roughly 10% belongs to the top ten. The sample comprised PBMCs. The source of these receptors is a human donor in good health (CMV status not recorded). Some clones in this sample may be carry-over from other donors' samples. Both conserved end residues are part of each CDR3. Fields, in order: CDR3 protein, CDR3 DNA, V gene, D gene, J gene, clone size. A D gene is named only where the DNA matches it firmly. Only some rows state a clone size, as once, few, many or a class for expanded clones.

CASSLEGGHEQFF,TGTGCCAGCAGCTTAGAGGGAGGGCATGAGCAGTTCTTC,TRBV7-3,TRBD2,TRBJ2-1,many
CASSVGPRQGGETQYF,TGTGCCAGCAGCGTAGGCCCCCGACAGGGAGGAGAGACCCAGTACTTC,TRBV9,-,TRBJ2-5,few
CASTRGTGEAYEQYF,TGTGCCAGCACCCGGGGGACTGGTGAAGCCTACGAGCAGTACTTC,TRBV11-2,-,TRBJ2-7,few
CASSPQGERTEAFF,TGTGCCAGCAGCCCACAAGGGGAGCGCACTGAAGCTTTCTTT,TRBV7-6,-,TRBJ1-1,many
CASRQTGTPQETQYF,TGTGCCAGCAGGCAGACCGGGACACCGCAAGAGACCCAGTACTTC,TRBV12-3/TRBV12-4,-,TRBJ2-5,many
CASSLGLGRNTDTQYF,TGTGCCAGCAGTTTAGGGCTGGGGCGGAACACAGATACGCAGTATTTT,TRBV28,-,TRBJ2-3,many
CASSYFAFRGLYGYTF,TGTGCCAGCAGTTACTTTGCATTTCGGGGCCTCTATGGCTACACCTTC,TRBV6-5,-,TRBJ1-2,-
CASSSDVPLGALSADTQYF,TGTGCCAGCAGCTCCGACGTCCCCCTCGGAGCCCTCTCCGCAGATACGCAGTATTTT,TRBV7-9,-,TRBJ2-3,many
CASSLEDPRSGVAFF,TGCGCCAGCAGCTTAGAGGACCCGAGGTCGGGGGTAGCTTTCTTT,TRBV5-1,-,TRBJ1-1,-
CASTDRTDLNTGELFF,TGTGCCAGCACCGACAGGACAGACCTGAACACCGGGGAGCTGTTTTTT,TRBV28,-,TRBJ2-2,-
CASSFSSVSYEQYF,TGTGCCAGCAGTTTTTCTAGCGTCTCCTACGAGCAGTACTTC,TRBV6-6,-,TRBJ2-7,many
CAWSVHGSPKNIQYF,TGTGCCTGGAGTGTACACGGCAGCCCCAAAAACATTCAGTACTTC,TRBV30,-,TRBJ2-4,-
CASSSKPGLTWSEKLFF,TGTGCCAGCAGTTCAAAACCGGGCCTCACCTGGAGCGAAAAACTGTTTTTT,TRBV27,-,TRBJ1-4,few
CASSLMSGDSYTF,TGTGCCAGCAGCCTTATGAGCGGGGATAGCTACACCTTC,TRBV7-3,-,TRBJ1-2,many
CASSQDRGQGARGTEAFF,TGTGCCAGCAGCCAAGATCGGGGACAGGGGGCGCGAGGCACTGAAGCTTTCTTT,TRBV14,TRBD1,TRBJ1-1,few
CASSLQGAGMNEQFF,TGTGCCAGCAGCCTCCAGGGGGCGGGTATGAATGAGCAGTTCTTC,TRBV7-3,TRBD1,TRBJ2-1,many
CASFTPVGTNQPQHF,TGTGCCAGTTTCACTCCTGTCGGGACAAATCAGCCCCAGCATTTT,TRBV28,-,TRBJ1-5,many
CSAPYSGGRGETQYF,TGCAGTGCTCCGTACAGCGGGGGACGGGGAGAGACCCAGTACTTC,TRBV20-1,TRBD2,TRBJ2-5,few
CASSQNPARTDTQYF,TGCGCCAGCAGCCAAAACCCGGCCCGGACAGATACGCAGTATTTT,TRBV4-1,-,TRBJ2-3,many
CASSRDLQYTDTQYF,TGTGCCAGCAGTCGGGACCTCCAATACACAGATACGCAGTATTTT,TRBV2,-,TRBJ2-3,-
CASSLPLRETQYF,TGTGCCAGCAGCTTACCCCTCAGGGAGACCCAGTACTTC,TRBV7-9,-,TRBJ2-5,once
CASSDYLRTQYF,TGTGCCAGCAGCGACTACCTCCGCACCCAGTACTTC,TRBV2,-,TRBJ2-5,few
CASSLGGKGNEQFF,TGTGCCAGCAGTTTAGGCGGGAAGGGGAATGAGCAGTTCTTC,TRBV12-3/TRBV12-4,-,TRBJ2-1,many
CSVPGRGSTEAFF,TGCAGCGTCCCTGGGAGGGGGAGCACTGAAGCTTTCTTT,TRBV29-1,-,TRBJ1-1,few
CASTQDLGAFF,TGTGCCAGCACCCAGGACTTAGGGGCTTTCTTT,TRBV7-9,-,TRBJ1-1,many
CASSSRLQGIAEAFF,TGTGCCAGCAGTTCGCGCCTACAGGGGATCGCTGAAGCTTTCTTT,TRBV27,TRBD1,TRBJ1-1,few
CASSKGRFGDYNSPLHF,TGTGCCAGCAGCAAGGGGCGTTTTGGAGACTATAATTCACCCCTCCACTTT,TRBV12-3/TRBV12-4,-,TRBJ1-6,-
CASSLVVGGGYTF,TGTGCCAGCAGTTTAGTTGTGGGTGGAGGCTACACCTTC,TRBV12-3/TRBV12-4,-,TRBJ1-2,few
CSVVQGPNQPQHF,TGCAGCGTTGTACAGGGACCCAATCAGCCCCAGCATTTT,TRBV29-1,-,TRBJ1-5,few
CASSRSPHQPQHF,TGTGCCAGCAGTAGATCCCCCCATCAGCCCCAGCATTTT,TRBV6-5,-,TRBJ1-5,-
CASSLRGDPGPNEQFF,TGTGCCAGCTCCCTCCGGGGTGACCCGGGGCCCAATGAGCAGTTCTTC,TRBV18,-,TRBJ2-1,-
CASRLVGSYEQYF,TGTGCCAGCCGCCTGGTAGGGTCCTACGAGCAGTACTTC,TRBV11-2,-,TRBJ2-7,many
CASSEGTGVYGYTF,TGTGCCAGCAGTGAAGGGACAGGGGTATACGGCTACACCTTC,TRBV2,TRBD1,TRBJ1-2,many
CASRHDRGFRVTQYF,TGTGCCAGCAGGCACGACAGGGGGTTTCGGGTTACGCAGTATTTT,TRBV7-9,TRBD1,TRBJ2-3,many
CASSLELASFYEQYF,TGCGCCAGCAGCTTGGAATTAGCCAGCTTCTACGAGCAGTACTTC,TRBV5-1,-,TRBJ2-7,-